This T cell receptor beta chain was profiled in a study of vaccination and CD4 T cells after COVID-19. About this clonotype itself: Its antigen is not identified.

Germline lookup yields CDR1 MGHRA and CDR2 YSYEKL. Trimming cost V 5 bases and J 4 bases, with 12 bases left between them. The length of the CDR3 is 14 residues. Scientists ran DNA taken from cultured CD4+ T cells through the Oncomine TCR Beta short-read assay for sequencing. In TCRdb, the PCR reads were re-called with MiXCR into one record per CDR3 protein. The sample comprises some 15,000 distinct CDR3 sequences, under 25% of which are singletons, and around 15% rests with the top ten. Treatment in this sample: roughly nine-day PBMC culture with coronavirus spike peptide pools or control peptides (ViraFEST assay).

This chain uses TRBV4-1 with TRBJ1-3; D call uncertain. The receptor's source is a human donor with COVID-19. The sequenced sample was cultured CD4+ T cells from blood. The CDR3 loop reads CASSEYIGGNTIYF. In nucleotides, the CDR3 is TGCGCCAGCAGCGAATACATCGGCGGAAACACCATATATTTT.